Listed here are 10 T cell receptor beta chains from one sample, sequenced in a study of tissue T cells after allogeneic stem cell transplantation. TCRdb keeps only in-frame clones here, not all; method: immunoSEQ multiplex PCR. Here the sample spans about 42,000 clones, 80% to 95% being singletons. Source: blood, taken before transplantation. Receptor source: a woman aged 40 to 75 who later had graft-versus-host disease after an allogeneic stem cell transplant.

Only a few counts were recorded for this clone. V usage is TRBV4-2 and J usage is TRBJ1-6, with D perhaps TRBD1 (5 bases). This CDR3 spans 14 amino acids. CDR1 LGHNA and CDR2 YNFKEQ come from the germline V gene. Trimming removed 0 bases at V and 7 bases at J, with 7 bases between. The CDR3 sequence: CASSQEGANSPLHF. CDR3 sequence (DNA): TGTGCCAGCAGCCAAGAAGGGGCAAATTCACCCCTCCACTTT.

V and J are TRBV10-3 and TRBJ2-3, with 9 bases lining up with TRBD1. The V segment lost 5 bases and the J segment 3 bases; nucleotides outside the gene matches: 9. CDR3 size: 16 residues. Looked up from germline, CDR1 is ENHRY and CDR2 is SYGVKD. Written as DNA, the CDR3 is TGTGCCATCAGTACCACAGGGGGCGGGGGTACAGATACGCAGTATTTT. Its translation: CAISTTGGGGTDTQYF.

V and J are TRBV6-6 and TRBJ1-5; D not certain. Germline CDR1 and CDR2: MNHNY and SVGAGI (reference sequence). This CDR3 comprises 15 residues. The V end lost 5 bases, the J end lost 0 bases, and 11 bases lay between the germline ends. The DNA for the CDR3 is TGTGCCAGCAGTCCCCCGGGTTCTAGCAATCAGCCCCAGCATTTT. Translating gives CASSPPGSSNQPQHF.

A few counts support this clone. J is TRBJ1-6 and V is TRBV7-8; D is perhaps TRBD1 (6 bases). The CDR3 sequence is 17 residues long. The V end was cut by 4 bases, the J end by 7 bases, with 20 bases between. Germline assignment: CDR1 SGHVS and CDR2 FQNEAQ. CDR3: CASSSHSSGHENSPLHF. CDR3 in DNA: TGTGCCAGCAGCTCACACTCCTCGGGACACGAGAATTCACCCCTCCACTTT.

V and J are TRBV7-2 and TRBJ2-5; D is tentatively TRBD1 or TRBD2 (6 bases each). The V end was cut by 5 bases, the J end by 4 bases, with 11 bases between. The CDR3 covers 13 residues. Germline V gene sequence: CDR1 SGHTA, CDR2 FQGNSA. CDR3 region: CASSRGAVETQYF. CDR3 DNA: TGTGCCAGCAGCAGGGGGGCCGTAGAGACCCAGTACTTC. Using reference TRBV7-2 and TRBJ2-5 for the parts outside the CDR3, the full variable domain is GAGVSQSPSNKVTEKGKDVELRCDPISGHTALYWYRQSLGQGLEFLIYFQGNSAPDKSGLPSDRFSAERTGGSVSTLTIQRTQQEDSAVYLCASSRGAVETQYFGPGTRLLVL.

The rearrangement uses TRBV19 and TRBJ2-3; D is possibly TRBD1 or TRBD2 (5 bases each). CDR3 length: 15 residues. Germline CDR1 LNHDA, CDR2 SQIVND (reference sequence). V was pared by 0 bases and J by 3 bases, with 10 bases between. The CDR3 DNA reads TGTGCCAGTAGTATAGAAGGGACGGCTACAGATACGCAGTATTTT. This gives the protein CASSIEGTATDTQYF.

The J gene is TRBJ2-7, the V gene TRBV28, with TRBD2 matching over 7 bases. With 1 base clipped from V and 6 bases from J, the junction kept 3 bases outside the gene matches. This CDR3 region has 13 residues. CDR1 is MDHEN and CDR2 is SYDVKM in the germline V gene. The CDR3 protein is CASSLFSGAEQYF. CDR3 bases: TGTGCCAGCAGTTTATTCAGCGGGGCCGAGCAGTACTTC.

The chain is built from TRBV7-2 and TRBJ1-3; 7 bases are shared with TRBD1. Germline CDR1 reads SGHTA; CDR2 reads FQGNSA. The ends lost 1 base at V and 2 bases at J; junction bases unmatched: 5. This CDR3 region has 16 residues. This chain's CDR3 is CASSLVGQGAGNTIYF. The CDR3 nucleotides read TGTGCCAGCAGCTTAGTTGGGCAGGGGGCTGGAAACACCATATATTTT. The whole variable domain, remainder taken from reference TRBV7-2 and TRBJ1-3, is GAGVSQSPSNKVTEKGKDVELRCDPISGHTALYWYRQSLGQGLEFLIYFQGNSAPDKSGLPSDRFSAERTGGSVSTLTIQRTQQEDSAVYLCASSLVGQGAGNTIYFGEGSWLTVV.

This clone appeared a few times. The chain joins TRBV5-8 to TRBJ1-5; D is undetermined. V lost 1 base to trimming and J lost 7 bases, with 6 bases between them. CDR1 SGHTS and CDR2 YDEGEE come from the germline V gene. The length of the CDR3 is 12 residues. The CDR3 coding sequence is TGTGCCAGCAGCTTGCCTCCCCAGCCCCAGCATTTT. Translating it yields CASSLPPQPQHF. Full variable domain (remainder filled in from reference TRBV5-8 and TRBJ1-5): EAGVTQSPTHLIKTRGQQATLRCSPISGHTSVYWYQQALGLGLQFLLWYDEGEERNRGNFPPRFSGRQFPNYSSELNVNALELEDSALYLCASSLPPQPQHFGDGTRLSIL.

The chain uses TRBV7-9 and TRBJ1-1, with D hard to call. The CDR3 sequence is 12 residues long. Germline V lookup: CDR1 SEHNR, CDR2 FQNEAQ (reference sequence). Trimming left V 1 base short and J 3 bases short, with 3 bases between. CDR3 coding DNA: TGTGCCAGCAGCTTAGGGTACACTGAAGCTTTCTTT. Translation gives CASSLGYTEAFF.